Listed here are 31 T cell receptor beta chains from one sample, sequenced in a study of cytomegalovirus exposure and HLA in healthy donors (dated by TCRdb to about 2017). Receptor amplification or capture employed the immunoSEQ multiplex PCR assay. The multiplex PCR relied on a mix of 60 forward primers for TCR Vbeta segments and 13 reverse primers for TCR Jbeta segments. The table comes from immuneACCESS by way of TCRdb, which keeps in-frame sequences with V and J called. Part of the clones is missing from these tables; in studies checked, under half for an unresolved V gene and the rest for unknown reasons. The sample has 110,000 to 150,000 clones on record, 65% to 85% of them singletons. The ten largest clonotypes hold 7% of the sample. Sequencing was carried out using PBMCs. These receptor sequences come from a young man in good health and CMV-seronegative.

This rearrangement joins TRBV4-2 to TRBJ2-5; tentatively, D is TRBD1 (5 bases). The CDR3 runs 17 residues. Germline V lookup: CDR1 LGHNA, CDR2 YNFKEQ. V was trimmed by 0 bases and J by 3 bases, leaving 17 bases between them. The CDR3 protein is CASSQDRAGQGEETQYF. CDR3 bases: TGTGCCAGCAGCCAAGATAGAGCCGGGCAGGGTGAAGAGACCCAGTACTTC.

The V gene is TRBV7-9, the J gene TRBJ2-5; D unclear. This CDR3 region has 14 residues. Germline V gene data show CDR1 as SEHNR and CDR2 as FQNEAQ (reference sequence). Trimming shortened V by 5 bases and J by 5 bases, and 15 bases separated the two germline ends. The CDR3 loop is CASSASGGGETQYF. In nucleotides, the CDR3 is TGTGCCAGCAGCGCATCCGGCGGTGGGGAGACCCAGTACTTC.

This rearrangement joins TRBV6-1 to TRBJ1-2, with D perhaps matching TRBD1 (5 bases). There are 14 residues in the CDR3. V lost 2 bases and J lost 6, with 13 bases in between. CDR1 is MNHNS and CDR2 is SASEGT in the germline V gene. This chain's CDR3 is CASSEYRTSHGYTF. CDR3 bases: TGTGCCAGCAGTGAATACAGGACCTCACATGGCTACACCTTC.

This chain joins TRBV7-2 and TRBJ2-7, with D hard to call. The V gene's germline CDR1 is SGHTA and CDR2 FQGNSA. Trimming left V 5 bases short and J 4 bases short, with 9 bases between. This CDR3 is built from 12 residues. In nucleotides, the CDR3 is TGTGCCAGCAGCGTCCCTTTATACGAGCAGTACTTC. This codes for CASSVPLYEQYF.

This clone appeared once. CDR3 sequence (DNA): TGCAGCGTCAAAGGCTACAGTTCCAACACTGAAGCTTTCTTT. It specifies CSVKGYSSNTEAFF. The chain recombines TRBV29-1 with TRBJ1-1; the D is unclear. The CDR3 sequence is 14 residues long. The V gene's germline CDR1 is SQVTM and CDR2 ANQGSEA. Trimming stripped 6 bases from V and 2 bases from J, with 16 bases between. Full variable domain (rest looked up from reference TRBV29-1 and TRBJ1-1): SAVISQKPSRDICQRGTSLTIQCQVDSQVTMMFWYRQQPGQSLTLIATANQGSEATYESGFVIDKFPISRPNLTFSTLTVSNMSPEDSSIYLCSVKGYSSNTEAFFGQGTRLTVV.

The rearrangement links TRBV2 to TRBJ2-3; a possible D gene is TRBD2 (6 bases). The V end lost 1 base, the J end lost 4 bases, and 12 bases lay between the germline ends. The CDR3 sequence is 15 residues long. The germline V gene encodes CDR1 SNHLY and CDR2 FYNNEI. Here the CDR3 DNA reads TGTGCCAGCAGTGAAGACGCGGGGTTCGCAGATACGCAGTATTTT. Amino acids: CASSEDAGFADTQYF.

Written as DNA, the CDR3 is TGTGCCAGCAGGAATAGCGGGGCAGATACGCAGTATTTT. It specifies CASRNSGADTQYF. This chain joins TRBV6-1 and TRBJ2-3, with 8 bases identical to TRBD2. The CDR3 loop spans 13 amino acids. Per the germline V gene, CDR1 is MNHNS and CDR2 is SASEGT. V was pared by 6 bases and J by 4 bases, with 3 bases of the junction left unmatched.

CDR3 coding DNA: TGTGCCAGCATGTGGAGGGAGGGCCACCAAGAGACCCAGTACTTC. Translated, it gives CASMWREGHQETQYF. V is TRBV2 and J is TRBJ2-5, with 7 bases aligning to TRBD2. This CDR3 comprises 15 residues. Germline CDR1 reads SNHLY; CDR2 reads FYNNEI. V was pared by 7 bases and J by 0 bases, with 8 bases of the junction left unmatched.

V and J are TRBV19 and TRBJ2-5; weak D call: TRBD1 (6 bases). The CDR3 runs 13 residues. V lost 9 bases and J lost 1, with 12 bases in between. The germline V gene encodes CDR1 LNHDA and CDR2 SQIVND (reference sequence). The chain's CDR3 is CASTDRSQETQYF. CDR3 coding DNA: TGTGCCAGCACTGACAGGAGCCAAGAGACCCAGTACTTC. The complete variable domain, with remaining parts taken from reference TRBV19 and TRBJ2-5, reads DGGITQSPKYLFRKEGQNVTLSCEQNLNHDAMYWYRQDPGQGLRLIYYSQIVNDFQKGDIAEGYSVSREKKESFPLTVTSAQKNPTAFYLCASTDRSQETQYFGPGTRLLVL.

The genes are TRBV5-1 and TRBJ1-3, with a tentative D call TRBD1 (5 bases). Germline assignment: CDR1 SGHRS and CDR2 YFSETQ. V gave up 4 bases and J gave up 0 bases, with 11 bases separating them. The CDR3 is 15 residues long. The CDR3 loop is CASSPKTASGNTIYF. The CDR3 DNA follows: TGCGCCAGCAGCCCTAAGACAGCCTCTGGAAACACCATATATTTT.

V gene TRBV5-1 combines with J gene TRBJ2-2; a weak D match, TRBD2 (7 bases). Germline assignment: CDR1 SGHRS and CDR2 YFSETQ. The CDR3 is 16 amino acids. V was clipped by 0 bases and J by 3 bases, with 12 bases between them. CDR3 in amino acids: CASSLEGGQYTGELFF. The CDR3 DNA follows: TGCGCCAGCAGCTTGGAGGGGGGGCAATACACCGGGGAGCTGTTTTTT.

The V call is TRBV12-5, the J call TRBJ2-1, with unresolved D. V was pared by 3 bases and J by 5 bases, with 5 bases between. The CDR3 extends over 12 amino acids. Germline V CDR1 and CDR2: LGHNT, FRNRAP. This chain's CDR3 is CASGFLDNEQFF. CDR3 coding DNA: TGTGCTAGTGGTTTCTTAGACAATGAGCAGTTCTTC.

The table lists this clone with a few counts. Compared with germline, one end of the junction differs, possibly owing to a read error. The rearrangement links TRBV30 to TRBJ2-6; a weak D match, TRBD1 (6 bases). Germline V gene data show CDR1 as GTSNPN and CDR2 as SVGIG (reference sequence). The CDR3 is 17 amino acids. The DNA of the CDR3 is TGTGCCTGGCGCAGGGGAAGGATCCGTCGTGGGGCCAACGGCCTGACTTTC. Amino acids: CAWRRGRIRRGANGLTF. The full variable domain, with the rest looked up from reference TRBV30 and TRBJ2-6, is SQTIHQWPATLVQPVGSPLSLECTVEGTSNPNLYWYRQAAGRGLQLLFYSVGIGQISSEVPQNLSASRPQDRQFILSSKKLLLSDSGFYLCAWRRGRIRRGANGLTFGAGSRLTVL.

The V call is TRBV28, the J call TRBJ1-4, with a weak D call TRBD1 (5 bases). The CDR3 is made up of 16 amino acids. V was cut by 6 bases and J by 4 bases, with 18 bases left in between. Germline CDR1 reads MDHEN; CDR2 reads SYDVKM. The CDR3 nucleotides read TGTGCCAGCAGCCCGCAGACGGACATCCTTAATGAAAAACTGTTTTTT. Translation: CASSPQTDILNEKLFF.

The chain combines TRBV28 with TRBJ2-2, with a tentative D call TRBD2 (6 bases). The V gene's germline CDR1 is MDHEN and CDR2 SYDVKM. Between the trimmed V and J ends, which lost 11 bases and 7 bases, there was a span of 23 bases. This CDR3 contains 15 residues. CDR3 residues: CAGGTVGTAGGELFF. In DNA, the CDR3 is TGTGCCGGTGGGACTGTCGGGACGGCGGGCGGGGAGCTGTTTTTT.

The V gene is TRBV29-1, the J gene TRBJ1-5; D gene unclear. CDR3 length: 13 residues. Germline CDR1 is SQVTM and CDR2 is ANQGSEA. V lost 7 bases and J lost 0, with 10 bases in between. The CDR3 reads CSAGEGSNQPQHF. CDR3 nucleotide sequence: TGCAGCGCCGGAGAGGGTAGCAATCAGCCCCAGCATTTT.

The rearrangement links TRBV18 to TRBJ1-5; 8 nucleotides agree with TRBD1. The junction had 11 bases not matched to a gene; V was cut back by 1 base and J by 6 bases. The CDR3 is 17 residues long. Germline V gene sequence: CDR1 KGHSH, CDR2 LQKENI. The CDR3 DNA reads as TGTGCCAGCTCACCACGGGGGGCAGGGGGCGCGGGTCAGCCCCAGCATTTT. It specifies CASSPRGAGGAGQPQHF.

The rearrangement joins TRBV15 to TRBJ2-1, with 7 positions matching TRBD2. The CDR3 runs to 16 residues. V lost 0 bases to trimming and J lost 4 bases; unmatched junction nucleotides: 6. The germline gives CDR1 LNHNV, CDR2 YYDKDF (reference sequence). The CDR3 region is CATSRDIGLGYNEQFF. As DNA, the CDR3 is TGTGCCACCAGCAGAGATATCGGACTAGGTTACAATGAGCAGTTCTTC. Based on the CDR3 plus reference TRBV15 and TRBJ2-1, the full variable domain is DAMVIQNPRYQVTQFGKPVTLSCSQTLNHNVMYWYQQKSSQAPKLLFHYYDKDFNNEADTPDNFQSRRPNTSFCFLDIRSPGLGDTAMYLCATSRDIGLGYNEQFFGPGTRLTVL.

The chain recombines TRBV5-4 with TRBJ1-4; TRBD1 agrees at 10 bases. The CDR3 contains 15 residues. CDR1 is SGHNT, CDR2 YYREEE, per germline (reference sequence). Trimming at V came to 4 bases and at J to 8 bases, leaving 8 bases not matched to a gene. CDR3 sequence reads: CASSGGTGVNEKLFF. CDR3 bases: TGTGCCAGCAGCGGGGGGACAGGGGTTAACGAAAAACTGTTTTTT.

This sequence joins TRBV5-6 and TRBJ2-1, with a weak D call TRBD1 (6 bases). The CDR3 is 12 amino acids. Germline V gene sequence: CDR1 SGHDT, CDR2 YYEEEE. V gave up 2 bases and J gave up 7 bases, with 7 bases separating them. The chain's CDR3 is CASSFTGNEQFF. CDR3 DNA sequence: TGTGCCAGCAGCTTTACAGGGAATGAGCAGTTCTTC.

The chain uses TRBV5-1 and TRBJ1-1; no firm D call. Germline V gene sequence: CDR1 SGHRS, CDR2 YFSETQ. There are 13 residues in the CDR3. V shed 0 bases and J shed 4 bases, with 7 bases lying between them. The CDR3 reads CASSLGESTEAFF. In nucleotides, the CDR3 is TGCGCCAGCAGCTTGGGAGAGAGCACTGAAGCTTTCTTT.

This clone was seen once. The CDR3 spells CATGGNPQETQYF. The CDR3, as DNA: TGCGCCACGGGAGGGAACCCCCAAGAGACCCAGTACTTC. V is TRBV5-1 and J is TRBJ2-5, with 8 bases identical to TRBD2. The CDR3 is made up of 13 amino acids. The V segment lost 9 bases and the J segment 1 base; nucleotides outside the gene matches: 5. CDR1 and CDR2 from the germline V gene are SGHRS and YFSETQ.

This chain joins TRBV5-1 and TRBJ2-1; D might be TRBD2 (6 bases). The CDR3 is made up of 13 amino acids. Germline assignment: CDR1 SGHRS and CDR2 YFSETQ. V gave up 4 bases and J gave up 8 bases, with 13 bases separating them. CDR3 residues: CASSPEGRDEQFF. DNA of the CDR3: TGCGCCAGCAGCCCGGAGGGCCGGGATGAGCAGTTCTTC.

The chain combines TRBV27 with TRBJ2-1; possible D gene TRBD2, 6 bases. Germline CDR1 is MNHEY and CDR2 is SMNVEV (reference sequence). This CDR3 contains 15 residues. V was pared by 6 bases and J by 0 bases, with 12 bases between. The CDR3 DNA reads TGTGCCAGCAGACGGGCCGGGAGCTCCTACAATGAGCAGTTCTTC. Its translation: CASRRAGSSYNEQFF.

The chain couples TRBV2 to TRBJ2-6, with TRBD1 identical over 8 bases. The CDR3 covers 17 residues. Germline V gene data show CDR1 as SNHLY and CDR2 as FYNNEI. V was clipped by 4 bases and J by 0 bases; unmatched bases: 5. The chain's CDR3 is CASSVTGVSSGANVLTF. In nucleotides, the CDR3 is TGTGCCAGCAGTGTGACAGGGGTTAGCTCTGGGGCCAACGTCCTGACTTTC.

This clone was counted a few times. The J gene is TRBJ1-1, the V gene TRBV5-4; 7 positions agree with TRBD1. Germline V gene lookup returns CDR1 SGHNT and CDR2 YYREEE (reference sequence). This CDR3 contains 16 residues. J lost 6 bases, V lost 3 bases, and 14 bases had no gene match. CDR3 coding DNA: TGTGCCAGCAGCTCCCGTACGACAGGGAGATCGTCTGAAGCTTTCTTT. This encodes CASSSRTTGRSSEAFF.

This clone was seen more than once but under ten times. The chain links TRBV13 to TRBJ2-2; 12 bases are a match to TRBD1. Germline CDR1 reads PRHDT; CDR2 reads FYEKMQ (reference sequence). This CDR3 has 20 residues. J was trimmed by 5 bases and V by 5 bases; bases with no gene match: 18. The chain's CDR3 is CASSHIRDRGPHMGTGELFF. CDR3 nucleotides: TGTGCCAGCAGCCATATCCGGGACAGGGGGCCCCATATGGGGACCGGGGAGCTGTTTTTT.

V gene TRBV4-2 combines with J gene TRBJ2-3; D is possibly TRBD2 (5 bases). This CDR3 contains 14 residues. CDR1 LGHNA and CDR2 YNFKEQ come from the germline V gene. V dropped 4 bases and J dropped 6 bases, with 14 bases sitting between them. CDR3 amino acids: CASSLGSSGDTQYF. The CDR3 DNA reads as TGTGCCAGCAGCCTGGGGAGCTCCGGGGATACGCAGTATTTT.

J is TRBJ2-7 and V is TRBV28, with D possibly being TRBD2 (6 bases). Germline loops: CDR1 MDHEN, CDR2 SYDVKM. The CDR3 is 15 residues long. Trimming took 2 bases from V and 0 from J, leaving 11 bases between them. CDR3 nucleotide sequence: TGTGCCAGCAGTTTAAGGCAGACTAGCTCCTACGAGCAGTACTTC. Translating it yields CASSLRQTSSYEQYF.

The CDR3 reads CATSPVRNTEAFF. CDR3 sequence (DNA): TGTGCCACCAGCCCGGTCCGGAACACTGAAGCTTTCTTT. This chain joins TRBV15 and TRBJ1-1; D unclear. The germline V gene encodes CDR1 LNHNV and CDR2 YYDKDF (reference sequence). V lost 5 bases, J lost 1 base, and 8 bases lay in between. The CDR3 loop spans 13 amino acids. Supplemented by reference TRBV15 and TRBJ1-1, the full variable domain reads DAMVIQNPRYQVTQFGKPVTLSCSQTLNHNVMYWYQQKSSQAPKLLFHYYDKDFNNEADTPDNFQSRRPNTSFCFLDIRSPGLGDTAMYLCATSPVRNTEAFFGQGTRLTVV.

The chain links TRBV15 to TRBJ2-1; 11 nucleotides agree with TRBD2. Germline V gene lookup returns CDR1 LNHNV and CDR2 YYDKDF (reference sequence). This CDR3 region has 15 residues. V was pared by 11 bases and J by 7 bases, with 13 bases of the junction left unmatched. CDR3 loop: CAARLSGGDINEQFF. The CDR3 DNA reads TGTGCCGCTAGACTTAGCGGGGGGGATATTAATGAGCAGTTCTTC.